Sequencing of this TCR beta chain was carried out in a study of OX40 agonist ivuxolimab in advanced cancers. The study in broad terms: Ivuxolimab, which targeted the costimulatory receptor OX40 (CD134), was an agonistic, fully human IgG2 monoclonal antibody. Intravenous ivuxolimab was administered to patients every 2 weeks at six dose levels: 0.01, 0.1, 0.3, 1.5, 3 and 10 mg/kg. Of the roughly 52 dose-escalation patients, hepatocellular carcinoma was present in approximately 20, melanoma in some 15, renal cell carcinoma in 9 and head and neck cancer in 9. In the dose-escalation cohort, approximately 83% of patients were male, and the mean age was roughly 56 years with a range of roughly 20 to 85. Prior anti-PD-1, anti-PD-L1 or anti-CTLA-4 therapy was permitted, and checkpoint inhibitors had been received by 40% to 50% of dose-escalation patients. Three dose-escalation patients achieved partial responses, one with hepatocellular carcinoma and two with cutaneous melanoma. The point of sequencing TCRbeta in the periphery was to test whether ivuxolimab changed TCR sequence diversity and drove clonal T-cell expansion. The paper reports the monotherapy dose-escalation portion (N of about 47 patients) of the phase I ivuxolimab trial.

Genomic DNA was isolated from the sorted cells so that the TCRbeta CDR3 region could be sequenced. The immunoSEQ Assay was used for sequencing of TCRbeta CDR3 regions. Imported from immuneACCESS, the table was reduced by TCRdb to in-frame sequences with V and J called. These copies leave out some clones; in studies compared against another copy, an unresolved V gene accounts for under half, and the cause of the remainder is not known. A total of some 25,000 clones appear in this sample, 80% to 90% of them only once. The top ten clonotypes cover about 15% of the sample. Measured from the cysteine to the phenylalanine, the CDR3 is 14 residues long. The read is trimmed to its CDR3 DNA, 42 bases read in frame from base 1. V loses 2 bases, J loses 8 bases, and the germline ends lie 15 bases apart. CDR1 and CDR2 were assigned from the germline V gene (reference sequence) as MNHEY and SMNVEV. Overall results and qualifications from the work: In partial responders in the 0.1-3.0 mg/kg groups, normalized peripheral clonal expansion was found to be among the lowest, especially among CD8+ T cells. The antigen specificity of the clonally expanded peripheral T cells was not determined. After ivuxolimab, more expanded clones were found on average in CD8+ T cells than in CD4+ T cells. Low levels of normalized T-cell clonal expansion were also seen in some patients who did not respond. At doses of 0.1 to 3.0 mg/kg, clonal expansion of both CD4+ and CD8+ T cells in blood was seen between baseline and week 6.

The trial excluded patients who had a history of autoimmune disease or who were on systemic immunosuppression. Peripheral blood for TCR sequencing was collected from all dose cohorts at baseline, on cycle 4 day 1, and on cycle 7 day 1. Samples came from an open-label, multicenter, first-in-human phase I dose-escalation trial of ivuxolimab. Adults with locally advanced or metastatic melanoma, renal cell, hepatocellular, or head and neck squamous cell carcinoma were enrolled in the trial. Before TCR sequencing, CD4+ and CD8+ T cells were separately sorted from peripheral blood. This clone has just a few counts. It lacks a known antigen. No much larger clone is present one base from it, and per-base qualities are unavailable.

Sample: CD4+ or CD8+ T cells sorted from blood, taken in a trial of the OX40 agonist ivuxolimab. Recombination joined TRBV27 with TRBJ1-1; the D gene is possibly TRBD1, with 6 bases matching. This receptor was identified in an adult with an advanced solid tumor such as melanoma, head and neck, liver or kidney cancer. The CDR3: CASSLKGGGSEAFF. In nucleotide form, the sequence is TGTGCCAGCAGTTTAAAAGGGGGGGGGAGCGAAGCTTTCTTT.